The TCR beta chain described here comes from a study of blood T cell repertoires in COVID-19. Study at large: The analysed material was cDNA or gDNA that came from T cells, B-cell-depleted T cells, or PBMCs.

CDR3 length: 13 residues. Trimming stripped 9 bases from V and 0 bases from J, with 11 bases between. Germline V gene data show CDR1 as WNHNN and CDR2 as SYGVQD (reference sequence). Only in-frame clones appear in the TCRdb table, and some are missing; sequencing was by immunoSEQ multiplex PCR. Of 300,000 to 350,000 clones in the sample, 88% were seen once. Sequenced input: PBMCs or T cells enriched from blood (not recorded which). The clonotype was recovered from a man aged 30 to 45 who had recovered from COVID-19. The rearrangement links TRBV10-1 to TRBJ1-2; D gene uncertain. CDR3: CASGPGSNYGYTF. In nucleotides, the CDR3 is TGCGCCAGTGGTCCAGGATCTAACTATGGCTACACCTTC.